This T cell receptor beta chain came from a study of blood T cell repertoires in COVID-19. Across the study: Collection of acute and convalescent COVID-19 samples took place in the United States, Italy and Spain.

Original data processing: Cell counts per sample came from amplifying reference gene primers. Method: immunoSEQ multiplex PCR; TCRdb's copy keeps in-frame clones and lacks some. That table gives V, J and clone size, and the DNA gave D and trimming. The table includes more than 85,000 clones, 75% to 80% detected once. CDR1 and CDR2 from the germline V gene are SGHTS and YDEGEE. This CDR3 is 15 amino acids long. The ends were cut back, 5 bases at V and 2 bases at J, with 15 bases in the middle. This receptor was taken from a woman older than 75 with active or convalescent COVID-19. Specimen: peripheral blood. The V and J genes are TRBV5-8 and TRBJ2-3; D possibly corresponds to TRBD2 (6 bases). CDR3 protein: CASRARRTNTDTQYF. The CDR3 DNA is TGTGCCAGCAGAGCACGGCGGACTAACACAGATACGCAGTATTTT.